A single sample gave rise to the 25 T cell receptor beta chains below, sequenced in a study of T cell clonality in common variable immunodeficiency. Data came from immunoSEQ multiplex PCR; TCRdb stores just in-frame clones and leaves some out. The sample has around 45,000 clones, none seen only once. The sample taken for sequencing was peripheral blood mononuclear cells. These receptors were obtained from a person aged 18-69 years in good health.

Many counts were recorded for this clone. This CDR3 reads CASSLETGGREKLFF. CDR3 DNA (partial): TGCGCCAGCAGCTTGGAGACAGGGGGCCGGGAAAAA. The V gene is TRBV5-1, the J gene TRBJ1-4; 10 bases agree with TRBD1. The read ends 3 residues shy of where the CDR3 ends; the end is completed using the germline J gene. Germline V CDR1 and CDR2: SGHRS, YFSETQ. Trimming removed 0 bases from V and 8 bases from J; junction bases left unmatched: 4. The CDR3 extends over 15 amino acids.

This clone was recorded at least ten times. The CDR3 protein is CASTTGTVNTEAFF. The covered CDR3 bases are TGTGCCAGCACCACCGGGACAGTGAACACTGAA. The chain has TRBV12-3 or TRBV12-4 and TRBJ1-1, with TRBD1 matching 7 bases. The read ends 3 residues early relative to the CDR3; the germline J gene fills the gap. V shed 7 bases and J 0 bases; nucleotides not matched to a gene: 5. The CDR3 is 14 amino acids.

This clone was found a few times. The read terminates 3 residues ahead of where the CDR3 ends, so the germline J gene completes it. The chain uses TRBV19 and TRBJ1-1; 9 positions agree with TRBD1. The CDR3 extends over 14 amino acids. J gave up 3 bases and V 9 bases, and 8 bases lay outside the gene matches. CDR1 and CDR2 from the germline V gene are LNHDA and SQIVND (reference sequence). CDR3 bases read: TGTGCCAGCAAAGGACAGGGGATGGACACTGAA. Translating it yields CASKGQGMDTE. The CDR3, in full, reads CASKGQGMDTEAFF.

This clone was counted many times. Coverage ceases 3 residues before the CDR3 finishes, and the germline J gene fills in the end. This chain joins TRBV5-6 and TRBJ1-2, with D unclear. Germline V gene sequence: CDR1 SGHDT, CDR2 YYEEEE. This CDR3 has 15 amino acids. The CDR3 loop reads CASSLGASPNSGYTF. The CDR3 bases that were read are TGTGCCAGCAGCTTGGGAGCAAGCCCCAACTCCGGC.

This clone was recorded at least ten times. The CDR3 reads CASSVDVATNEKLFF. The CDR3 DNA, read in part, is TGTGCCAGCAGCGTAGACGTAGCAACTAATGAAAAA. The rearrangement links TRBV9 to TRBJ1-4; D call uncertain. The CDR3 end lies 3 residues beyond the end of the read and is filled in from the germline J gene. V shed 0 bases and J shed 0 bases, with 6 bases lying between them. CDR1 SGDLS and CDR2 YYNGEE come from the germline V gene. The CDR3 spans 15 residues.

This clone was detected ten times or more. From the germline J gene comes the end of the CDR3, since the read stops 3 residues before it. V and J are TRBV11-2 and TRBJ2-7; D is possibly TRBD1 (5 bases). The CDR3 loop spans 15 amino acids. The germline CDR1 and CDR2 sequences are SGHAT and FQNNGV. Trimming stripped 5 bases from V and 6 bases from J, with 20 bases between. The sequenced part of the CDR3 DNA is TGTGCCAGCAGCCATAACCAGGGTCAAATTGGCGAG. Amino acids: CASSHNQGQIGE. The entire CDR3 is CASSHNQGQIGEQYF.

This clone was observed a few times. It differs at one base from a far larger clone, so likely a read error. Read coverage stops 3 residues before the CDR3 terminus; the germline J gene supplies the remainder. The rearrangement links TRBV20-1 to TRBJ2-5; D not certain. The CDR3 is 12 amino acids. CDR1 is DFQATT, CDR2 SNEGSKA, per germline (reference sequence). CDR3: CRAQDYQETQYF. Partial CDR3 DNA: TGCAGGGCTCAAGACTACCAAGAGACC.

Many counts were recorded for this clone. The CDR3 end falls 3 residues outside the read, so it is completed with the germline J gene. This chain links TRBV4-1 with TRBJ1-2, with TRBD1 identical over 9 bases. Germline V CDR1 and CDR2: MGHRA, YSYEKL. CDR3 length equals 16 residues. The trim removed 3 bases at V and 6 bases at J, leaving 11 bases unmatched. The sequenced CDR3 bases are TGCGCCAGCAGCCACCAGGACTGGACAGGGGTTGATGGC. Encoded protein: CASSHQDWTGVDG. The whole CDR3 sequence reads CASSHQDWTGVDGYTF.

There are many counts of this clone. The read ends 3 residues before the CDR3 terminus; that terminus is restored from the germline J gene. The rearrangement links TRBV7-3 to TRBJ1-2; TRBD1 aligns across 8 bases. Germline V gene sequence: CDR1 SGHTA, CDR2 FQGTGA. The length of the CDR3 is 18 residues. The V segment lost 0 bases and the J segment 4 bases; nucleotides outside the gene matches: 13. The CDR3 loop reads CASSLTRVPAGGSYGYTF. The CDR3 DNA, read in part, is TGTGCCAGCAGCTTAACCCGCGTTCCGGCAGGGGGCTCCTATGGC.

There are many counts of this clone. The CDR3 goes on 3 residues after the read ends, and that part is filled in from the germline J gene. The V and J genes are TRBV12-5 and TRBJ1-2; 9 positions agree with TRBD1. Germline CDR1 LGHNT, CDR2 FRNRAP. The CDR3 length is 16 residues. The CDR3 sequence: CASGLPPGTGFRGYTF. Partial CDR3 DNA: TGTGCTAGTGGTTTGCCACCCGGGACAGGGTTTAGGGGC.

This clone was recorded at least ten times. The read falls 3 residues short of the CDR3 end, and the missing part is taken from the germline J gene. The gene calls are TRBV3-1 (or the pseudogene TRBV3-2) and TRBJ2-5; TRBD2 matches 7 bases. Trimming cost V 9 bases and J 5 bases; bases outside gene matches: 6. Germline CDR1 and CDR2: LGHDT and YNNKEL (reference sequence). This CDR3 contains 12 residues. The chain's CDR3 is CASFGGGETQYF. The sequenced part of the CDR3 DNA is TGTGCCAGTTTCGGGGGAGGGGAGACC.

This clone was recorded many times. The read comes to an end 3 residues before the CDR3 does, leaving the germline J gene to fill in the end. J is TRBJ2-7 and V is TRBV7-9, with 7 positions matching TRBD1. The CDR3 spans 15 residues. Germline V gene sequence: CDR1 SEHNR, CDR2 FQNEAQ (reference sequence). With V trimmed by 3 bases and J by 2 bases, 7 bases remained unmatched. The part of the CDR3 DNA that was read is TGTGCCAGCAGCTTCAATCGGGACAGACCCTACGAG. This gives the protein CASSFNRDRPYE. The CDR3 in its entirety is CASSFNRDRPYEQYF.

This clone was counted at least ten times. The read stops 3 residues short of the end of the CDR3; the missing end is completed from the germline J gene. This chain joins TRBV20-1 and TRBJ2-5, with 10 nucleotides matching TRBD2. CDR3 size: 15 residues. V lost 6 bases, J lost 2 bases, and 9 bases stayed unmatched. CDR1 DFQATT and CDR2 SNEGSKA come from the germline V gene (reference sequence). The CDR3 DNA, read in part, is TGCAGTGCCTGGAGTCGAGCGGGAGGGCAAGAGACC. Its translation is CSAWSRAGGQET. The CDR3 reads in full as CSAWSRAGGQETQYF.

This clone was picked up many times. The read stops 3 residues short of the end of the CDR3; the missing end is completed from the germline J gene. J is TRBJ1-1 and V is TRBV20-1, with D possibly being TRBD1 (6 bases). This CDR3 spans 15 amino acids. CDR1 and CDR2 (germline): DFQATT, SNEGSKA (reference sequence). Trimming stripped 6 bases from V and 0 bases from J, with 17 bases between. The part of the CDR3 DNA that was read is TGCAGTGCCTCCACTCCCGGGACACTGAACACTGAA. It specifies CSASTPGTLNTE. The whole CDR3 sequence is CSASTPGTLNTEAFF.

This clone was detected many times. Read data end 3 residues before the CDR3 end; the end is taken from the germline J gene. The chain uses TRBV10-3 and TRBJ1-2; possible D gene TRBD1, 6 bases. The CDR3 has 15 residues. V shed 6 bases and J shed 1 base, with 15 bases lying between them. In germline, CDR1 is ENHRY, CDR2 SYGVKD. The CDR3 DNA, read in part, is TGTGCCATCAGCCTCAATACAGGGATTAACTATGGC. Translation gives CAISLNTGINYG. The complete CDR3 sequence is CAISLNTGINYGYTF.

This clone was recorded at least ten times. The read halts 3 residues ahead of the CDR3 end, with the missing end drawn from the germline J gene. The V call is TRBV14, the J call TRBJ2-7; 8 bases are shared with TRBD2. Trimming at V came to 6 bases and at J to 3 bases, leaving 7 bases not matched to a gene. Germline-derived CDR1 and CDR2 are SGHDN and FVKESK. There are 14 residues in the CDR3. CDR3 DNA, as far as it was read: TGTGCCAGCAGTCCGGGACTAGAGGACTACGAG. It translates to CASSPGLEDYE. The whole CDR3 sequence is CASSPGLEDYEQYF. Full variable domain (outside the CDR3, taken from reference TRBV14 and TRBJ2-7): EAGVTQFPSHSVIEKGQTVTLRCDPISGHDNLYWYRRVMGKEIKFLLHFVKESKQDESGMPNNRFLAERTGGTYSTLKVQPAELEDSGVYFCASSPGLEDYEQYFGPGTRLTVT.

There are many counts of this clone. The read terminates 3 residues before the CDR3 end, so the remaining end is supplied by the germline J gene. The J gene is TRBJ1-1, the V gene TRBV7-6; perhaps TRBD1 as D (5 bases). Germline CDR1 SGHVS, CDR2 FNYEAQ. Trimming took off 1 base at V and 2 bases at J, with 11 bases between the two ends. The CDR3 extends over 15 amino acids. The sequenced part of the CDR3 DNA is TGTGCCAGCAGCTTAGGGGGGGGGATTAACACTGAA. Translation: CASSLGGGINTE. The CDR3, in full, reads CASSLGGGINTEAFF.

The table lists this clone with many counts. The DNA ends 3 residues before the CDR3 does, and the rest of the CDR3 is filled in from the germline J gene. The chain joins TRBV7-2 to TRBJ1-2; D remains unclear. CDR1 and CDR2 from the germline V gene are SGHTA and FQGNSA. The V and J ends lost 0 bases and 4 bases respectively, with 6 bases between them. This CDR3 is built from 13 residues. The CDR3 region is CASSLAGAYGYTF. The part of the CDR3 DNA that was read is TGTGCCAGCAGCTTAGCGGGCGCCTATGGC.

This clone was detected ten times or more. The sequenced fragment ends 3 residues before the CDR3 boundary, so the rest is inferred from the germline J gene. The chain has TRBV28 and TRBJ2-7; maybe TRBD1 (6 bases). The CDR3 runs to 13 residues. Per germline, CDR1 MDHEN and CDR2 SYDVKM. Trimming removed 2 bases at V and 5 bases at J, with 10 bases between. CDR3 amino acids: CASSLRRGHEQYF. Partial CDR3 DNA: TGTGCCAGCAGTTTACGCAGGGGCCACGAG.

Ten or more counts support this clone. The sequence runs out 3 residues before the end of the CDR3; the remainder is reconstructed from the germline J gene. The rearrangement links TRBV20-1 to TRBJ2-3, with TRBD2 as a possible D gene (6 bases). The length of the CDR3 is 14 residues. Trimming took 5 bases from V and 7 from J, leaving 19 bases between them. CDR1 is DFQATT, CDR2 SNEGSKA, per germline (reference sequence). The CDR3 bases that were read are TGCAGTGCTCGAGGCGGGATGAATCCAAATACG. It encodes CSARGGMNPNT. The entire CDR3 protein is CSARGGMNPNTQYF.

This clone has at least ten counts. The CDR3 sequence: CASSPQVNQPQHF. The part of the CDR3 DNA that was read is TGTGCCAGCTCACCACAGGTCAATCAGCCC. This chain links TRBV18 with TRBJ1-5; D is ambiguous. Sequencing ends 3 residues short of the CDR3 end; the germline J gene provides the rest. Trimming removed 1 base from V and 3 bases from J, with 4 bases in between. Looked up from germline, CDR1 is KGHSH and CDR2 is LQKENI. This CDR3 comprises 13 residues.

This clone was seen at least ten times. The read finishes 3 residues shy of the CDR3 end, and the germline J gene is used to complete it. J is TRBJ1-5 and V is TRBV7-9; possible D gene TRBD1, 6 bases. The CDR3 is 14 residues long. Germline CDR1 is SEHNR and CDR2 is FQNEAQ (reference sequence). V lost 2 bases and J lost 4, with 9 bases in between. CDR3 region: CASSLQGQNQPQHF. The CDR3 DNA, read in part, is TGTGCCAGCAGCTTACAGGGGCAGAATCAGCCC.

This clone was detected ten times or more. The read ends 3 residues shy of where the CDR3 ends; the end is completed using the germline J gene. The chain is built from TRBV5-4 and TRBJ2-5; D is perhaps TRBD2 (7 bases). Germline CDR1 and CDR2: SGHNT and YYREEE (reference sequence). The V end lost 0 bases, the J end lost 0 bases, and 12 bases lay between the germline ends. The CDR3 is made up of 16 amino acids. The CDR3: CASSLEGGGYQETQYF. The covered CDR3 bases are TGTGCCAGCAGCTTGGAAGGGGGGGGATACCAAGAGACC. Based on the CDR3 plus reference TRBV5-4 and TRBJ2-5, the full variable domain is ETGVTQSPTHLIKTRGQQVTLRCSSQSGHNTVSWYQQALGQGPQFIFQYYREEENGRGNFPPRFSGLQFPNYSSELNVNALELDDSALYLCASSLEGGGYQETQYFGPGTRLLVL.

This clone was counted at least ten times. The read finishes 3 residues shy of the CDR3 end, and the germline J gene is used to complete it. The gene calls are TRBV6-2 or TRBV6-3 and TRBJ1-2, with unresolved D. Per the germline V gene, CDR1 is MNHEY and CDR2 is SVGEGT. This CDR3 contains 13 residues. This chain's CDR3 is CASSYPQTYSYTF. CDR3 bases read: TGTGCCAGCAGTTACCCACAGACATATAGC.

This clone occurred many times. Incomplete CDR3 DNA: TGTGCCAGCAGTTTTGGGCAGGCATTTGAA. It specifies CASSFGQAFE. The entire CDR3 reads CASSFGQAFEAFF. The chain joins TRBV12-3 or TRBV12-4 to TRBJ1-1; D is ambiguous. The read is 3 residues too short to cover the CDR3 end, so that end is filled in from the germline J gene. The CDR3 contains 13 residues. With 3 bases removed from V and 7 bases from J, the gap between germline ends came to 12 bases.